The clone carrying this T cell receptor beta chain was observed a single time. This record belongs to a study of OX40 agonist ivuxolimab in advanced cancers. Generated by immunoSEQ multiplex PCR, the TCRdb table keeps only in-frame clones and is missing some. This sample has fewer than 40,000 clones; roughly 89% occur once, and the top ten carry 0.8% to 1%. V was pared by 3 bases and J by 1 base, with 7 bases between. Germline lookup yields CDR1 MNHEY and CDR2 SMNVEV (reference sequence). CDR3 length: 14 amino acids. Specimen: CD4+ or CD8+ T cells sorted from blood, collected in a trial of the OX40 agonist ivuxolimab. This sequence joins TRBV27 and TRBJ1-5; unclear D gene. The sequence came from an adult with an advanced solid tumor such as melanoma, head and neck, liver or kidney cancer. This CDR3 is CASSFQQSNQPQHF. In nucleotides, the CDR3 is TGTGCCAGCAGTTTCCAGCAAAGCAATCAGCCCCAGCATTTT.